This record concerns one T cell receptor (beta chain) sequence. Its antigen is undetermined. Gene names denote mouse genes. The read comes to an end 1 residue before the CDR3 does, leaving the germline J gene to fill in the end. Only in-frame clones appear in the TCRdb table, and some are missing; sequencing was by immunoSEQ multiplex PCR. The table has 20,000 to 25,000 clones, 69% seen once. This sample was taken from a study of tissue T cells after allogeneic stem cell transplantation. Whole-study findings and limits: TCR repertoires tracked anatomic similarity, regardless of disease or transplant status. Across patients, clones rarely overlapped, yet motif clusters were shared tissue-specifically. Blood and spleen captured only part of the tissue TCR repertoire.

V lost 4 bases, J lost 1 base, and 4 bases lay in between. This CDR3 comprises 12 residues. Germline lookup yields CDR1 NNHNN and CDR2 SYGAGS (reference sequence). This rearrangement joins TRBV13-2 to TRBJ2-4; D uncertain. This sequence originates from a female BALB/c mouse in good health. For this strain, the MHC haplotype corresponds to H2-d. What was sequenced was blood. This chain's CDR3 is CASGQGQNTLYF. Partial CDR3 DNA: TGTGCCAGCGGTCAGGGTCAAAACACCTTGTAC.